A selection of T cell receptor beta chains follows, all from one sample in a study of regulatory T cells in long-lasting Graves disease. TCRdb reprocessed the multiplex PCR reads with MiXCR, giving one entry per CDR3 protein. The sample shows roughly 430,000 distinct CDR3 sequences, roughly a fifth of them seen only once. The source was peripheral blood mononuclear cells (PBMCs), collected when the disease was refractory, from a patient treated with antithyroid drugs. The receptors were gathered from a female donor with Graves disease. Both conserved end residues are part of each CDR3. The D gene is left open where the match is weak. Clone sizes are given selectively: once, few, many, or a class where the clone is expanded.

j_call,d_call,v_call,clone_size,cdr3_aa,cdr3_nt
TRBJ2-4,-,TRBV11-2,many,CASSAWVRDRTKNIQYF,TGTGCCAGCAGCGCGTGGGTCCGGGACCGGACCAAAAACATTCAGTACTTC
TRBJ2-7,-,TRBV27,many,CARKGEQYF,TGTGCCAGGAAAGGAGAGCAGTACTTC
TRBJ2-7,-,TRBV9,few,CASSALSSSYEQYF,TGTGCCAGCAGCGCCCTTAGCAGCTCCTACGAGCAGTACTTC
TRBJ1-1,TRBD1,TRBV7-9,many,CASRSTGANTEAFF,TGTGCCAGCAGATCGACAGGGGCGAACACTGAAGCTTTCTTT
TRBJ1-5,-,TRBV7-8,-,CASSIQGSQPQHF,TGTGCCAGCAGCATTCAGGGGAGTCAGCCCCAGCATTTT
TRBJ1-2,TRBD1,TRBV28,-,CASTPWGTGFGYTF,TGTGCCAGCACCCCATGGGGGACAGGGTTTGGCTACACCTTC
TRBJ1-3,-,TRBV5-1,-,CASSLLGAQGDSGNTIYF,TGTGCCAGCAGCTTGCTGGGGGCACAGGGTGACTCTGGAAACACCATATATTTT
TRBJ2-2,-,TRBV2,many,CASSVGLNTGELFF,TGTGCCAGCAGTGTTGGACTGAACACCGGGGAGCTGTTTTTT
TRBJ2-5,TRBD1,TRBV2,many,CASSGTGRETQYF,TGTGCCAGCAGTGGGACAGGGCGAGAGACCCAGTACTTC
TRBJ1-1,-,TRBV11-2,-,CASSSARGLNTEAFF,TGTGCCAGCAGCTCCGCCCGGGGACTGAACACTGAAGCTTTCTTT